A selection of T cell receptor beta chains follows, all from one sample in a study of blood T cell repertoires in COVID-19. Using immunoSEQ multiplex PCR, the repertoire was profiled, and TCRdb retains in-frame clones only, with some absent. This sample has about 140,000 clones, with approximately 79% found just once. Sequencing was performed on PBMCs or T cells enriched from blood (not recorded which). The source of these receptors is a woman between 50 and 59 years old who had recovered from COVID-19. The CDR3 runs from the conserved cysteine through the conserved F or W. The D gene is left open where the match is weak. Size is omitted from some rows. Given values are once, few, many or a class for expanded clones.

length	V	D	size	J	DNA	CDR3
13	TRBV23-1	NA	NA	TRBJ1-5	TGCGCCATCGAGGGACTGGCGCCCCAGCCCCAGCATTTT	CAIEGLAPQPQHF
15	TRBV28	TRBD2	NA	TRBJ2-2	TGTGCCAGCAGTCCTGGGACTAGCGGGAAGGGGGAGCTGTTTTTT	CASSPGTSGKGELFF
14	TRBV9	TRBD1	once	TRBJ2-7	TGTGCCAGCAGCGCCCGGGACAGCGCCTACGAGCAGTACTTC	CASSARDSAYEQYF
15	TRBV7-2	NA	NA	TRBJ2-7	TGTGCCAGCAGCGAGAAGGGACACCGCTCCTACGAGCAGTACTTC	CASSEKGHRSYEQYF
15	TRBV5-1	NA	NA	TRBJ2-2	TGCGCCAGCAGCTCCTGGGCAGCGAACACCGGGGAGCTGTTTTTT	CASSSWAANTGELFF
15	TRBV2	NA	few	TRBJ1-3	TGTGCCAGCAGTAGAACTGCGAACTCTGGAAACACCATATATTTT	CASSRTANSGNTIYF
17	TRBV11-3	NA	NA	TRBJ2-3	TGTGCCAGCAGCCCTACGTGGAGATCACGAACCCCAGATACGCAGTATTTT	CASSPTWRSRTPDTQYF
17	TRBV5-1	NA	NA	TRBJ2-2	TGCGCCAGCAGCTACCCACGCCTTACAAGTTCCACCGGGGAGCTGTTTTTT	CASSYPRLTSSTGELFF
13	TRBV11-2	NA	NA	TRBJ1-5	TGTGCCAGCAGCCGGGGGGGCGGGCAGCCCCAGCATTTT	CASSRGGGQPQHF
16	TRBV10-2	NA	once	TRBJ1-3	TGCGCCAGCAGTGAGACAGGCTTTTACTCTGGAAACACCATATATTTT	CASSETGFYSGNTIYF
15	TRBV25-1	NA	NA	TRBJ1-2	TGTGCCAGCAGTCGCTTTTATGGCCCTAACTATGGCTACACCTTC	CASSRFYGPNYGYTF
14	TRBV5-5	NA	NA	TRBJ1-2	TGTGCCAGCAGCTTGGCCCCAGGGAACTATGGCTACACCTTC	CASSLAPGNYGYTF
16	TRBV4-1	NA	NA	TRBJ2-7	TGCGCCAGCAGCCAAGACTTTGCGCTAGCCCCAGGCGAGCAGTACTTC	CASSQDFALAPGEQYF
13	TRBV12-3/TRBV12-4	TRBD1	NA	TRBJ2-5	TGTGCCAGCAGTTTTAGGGGGCGAGAGACCCAGTACTTC	CASSFRGRETQYF
21	TRBV9	TRBD2	NA	TRBJ2-1	TGTGCCCGCCGCGGGGTTCTGGCGGCGGGGGGTCGACAAAGCTCCTACAATGAGCAGTTCTTC	CARRGVLAAGGRQSSYNEQFF
14	TRBV28	NA	NA	TRBJ1-1	TGTGCCAGCAGTTTCCCACTCATGAACACTGAAGCTTTCTTT	CASSFPLMNTEAFF